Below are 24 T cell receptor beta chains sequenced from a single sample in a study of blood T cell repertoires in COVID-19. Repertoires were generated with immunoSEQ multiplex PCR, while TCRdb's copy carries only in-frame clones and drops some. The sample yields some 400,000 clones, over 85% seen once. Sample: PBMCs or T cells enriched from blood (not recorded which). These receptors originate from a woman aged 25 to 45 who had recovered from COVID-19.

CDR3 sequence (DNA): TGTGCCAGCAGTGACTCCCCAGGGTCGGGCACCGGGGAGCTGTTTTTT. This codes for CASSDSPGSGTGELFF. J is TRBJ2-2 and V is TRBV6-4; weak D call: TRBD1 (5 bases). Trimming took off 0 bases at V and 4 bases at J, with 12 bases between the two ends. In germline, CDR1 is MRHNA, CDR2 SNTAGT. The CDR3 is made up of 16 amino acids.

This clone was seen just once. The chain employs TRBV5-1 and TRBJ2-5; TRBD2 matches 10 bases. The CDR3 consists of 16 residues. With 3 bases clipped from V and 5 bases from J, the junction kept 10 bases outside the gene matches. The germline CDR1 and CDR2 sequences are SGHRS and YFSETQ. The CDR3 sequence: CASSSLAGAGLETQYF. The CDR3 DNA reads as TGCGCCAGCAGCTCTCTAGCGGGAGCGGGGTTGGAGACCCAGTACTTC.

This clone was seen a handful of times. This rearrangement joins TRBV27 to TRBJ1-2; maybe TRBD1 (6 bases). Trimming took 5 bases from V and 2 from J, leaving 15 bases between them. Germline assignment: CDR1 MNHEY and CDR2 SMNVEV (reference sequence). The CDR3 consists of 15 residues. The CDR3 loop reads CASSPQGRRNYGYTF. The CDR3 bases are TGTGCCAGCAGTCCCCAGGGGCGACGAAACTATGGCTACACCTTC.

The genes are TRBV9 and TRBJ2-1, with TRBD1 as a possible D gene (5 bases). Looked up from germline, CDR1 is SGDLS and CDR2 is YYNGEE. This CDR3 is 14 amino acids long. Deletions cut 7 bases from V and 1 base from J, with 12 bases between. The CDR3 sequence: CASGAEASYNEQFF. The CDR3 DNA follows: TGTGCCAGCGGGGCTGAAGCATCCTACAATGAGCAGTTCTTC.

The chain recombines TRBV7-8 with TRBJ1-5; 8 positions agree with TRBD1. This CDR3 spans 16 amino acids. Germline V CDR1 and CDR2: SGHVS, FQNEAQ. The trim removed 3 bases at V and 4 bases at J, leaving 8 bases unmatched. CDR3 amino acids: CASSLDRTGPNQPQHF. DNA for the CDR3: TGTGCCAGCAGCTTGGATCGGACAGGGCCAAATCAGCCCCAGCATTTT.

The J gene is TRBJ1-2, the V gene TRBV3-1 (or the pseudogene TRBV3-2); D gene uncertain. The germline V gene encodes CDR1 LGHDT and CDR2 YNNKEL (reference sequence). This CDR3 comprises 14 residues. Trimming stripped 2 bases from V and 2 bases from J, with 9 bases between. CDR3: CASSQLTRNYGYTF. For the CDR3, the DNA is TGTGCCAGCAGCCAATTGACACGAAACTATGGCTACACCTTC.

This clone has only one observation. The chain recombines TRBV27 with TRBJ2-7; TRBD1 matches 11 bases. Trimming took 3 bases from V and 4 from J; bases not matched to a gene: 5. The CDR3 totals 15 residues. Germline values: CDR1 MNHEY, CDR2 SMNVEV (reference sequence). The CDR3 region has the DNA TGTGCCAGCAGTTTTAGGGGACAGGGGGTGTACGAGCAGTACTTC. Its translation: CASSFRGQGVYEQYF.

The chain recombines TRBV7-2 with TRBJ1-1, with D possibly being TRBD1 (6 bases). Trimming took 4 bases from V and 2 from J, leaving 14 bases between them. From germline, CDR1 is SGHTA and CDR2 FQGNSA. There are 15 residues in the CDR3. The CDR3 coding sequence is TGTGCCAGCAGCTCGTCGAGGACAGTTAACACTGAAGCTTTCTTT. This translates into CASSSSRTVNTEAFF. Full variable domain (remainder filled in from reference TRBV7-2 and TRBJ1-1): GAGVSQSPSNKVTEKGKDVELRCDPISGHTALYWYRQSLGQGLEFLIYFQGNSAPDKSGLPSDRFSAERTGGSVSTLTIQRTQQEDSAVYLCASSSSRTVNTEAFFGQGTRLTVV.

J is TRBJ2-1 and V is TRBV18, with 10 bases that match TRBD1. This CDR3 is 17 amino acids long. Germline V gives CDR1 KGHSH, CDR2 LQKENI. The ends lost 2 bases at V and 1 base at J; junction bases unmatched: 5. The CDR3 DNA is TGTGCCAGCTCACCAATGCCGGGACAGGGGTCCTACAATGAGCAGTTCTTC. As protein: CASSPMPGQGSYNEQFF. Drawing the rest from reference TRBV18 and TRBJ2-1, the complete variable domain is NAGVMQNPRHLVRRRGQEARLRCSPMKGHSHVYWYRQLPEEGLKFMVYLQKENIIDESGMPKERFSAEFPKEGPSILRIQQVVRGDSAAYFCASSPMPGQGSYNEQFFGPGTRLTVL.

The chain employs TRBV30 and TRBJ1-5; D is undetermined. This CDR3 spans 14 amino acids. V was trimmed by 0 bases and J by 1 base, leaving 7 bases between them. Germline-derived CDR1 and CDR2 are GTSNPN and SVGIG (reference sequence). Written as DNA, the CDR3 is TGTGCCTGGAGTGTAACACACAGCAATCAGCCCCAGCATTTT. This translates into CAWSVTHSNQPQHF.

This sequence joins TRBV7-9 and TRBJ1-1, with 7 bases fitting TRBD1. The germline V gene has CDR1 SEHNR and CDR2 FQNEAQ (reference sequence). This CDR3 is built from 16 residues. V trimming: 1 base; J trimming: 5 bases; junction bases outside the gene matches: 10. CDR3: CASSLGQGRRWTEAFF. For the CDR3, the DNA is TGTGCCAGCAGCTTAGGACAGGGAAGAAGGTGGACTGAAGCTTTCTTT.

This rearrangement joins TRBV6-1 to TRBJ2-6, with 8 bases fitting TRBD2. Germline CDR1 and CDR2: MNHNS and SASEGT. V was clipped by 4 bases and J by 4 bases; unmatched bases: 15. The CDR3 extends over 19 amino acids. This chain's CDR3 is CASSALPGGPTGGANVLTF. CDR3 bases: TGTGCCAGCAGTGCCCTTCCGGGAGGGCCCACGGGGGGGGCCAACGTCCTGACTTTC.

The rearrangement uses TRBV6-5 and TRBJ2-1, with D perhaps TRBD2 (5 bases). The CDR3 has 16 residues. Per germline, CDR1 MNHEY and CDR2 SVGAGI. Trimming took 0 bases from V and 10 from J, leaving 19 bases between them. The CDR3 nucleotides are TGTGCCAGCAGTTACTCGACCCCCCCGGGTCCGGGGGAGCAGTTCTTC. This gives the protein CASSYSTPPGPGEQFF.

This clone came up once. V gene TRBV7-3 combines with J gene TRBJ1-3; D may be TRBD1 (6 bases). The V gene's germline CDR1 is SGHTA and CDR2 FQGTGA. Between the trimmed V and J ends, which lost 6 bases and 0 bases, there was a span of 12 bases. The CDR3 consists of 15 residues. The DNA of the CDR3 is TGTGCCAGCAGTAGCACAGGGTCCTCTGGAAACACCATATATTTT. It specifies CASSSTGSSGNTIYF.

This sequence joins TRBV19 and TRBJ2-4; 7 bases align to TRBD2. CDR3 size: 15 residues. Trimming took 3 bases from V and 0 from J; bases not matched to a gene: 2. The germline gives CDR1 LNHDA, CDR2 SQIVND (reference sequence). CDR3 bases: TGTGCCAGTAGTATGCTAGCGGTAGCCAAAAACATTCAGTACTTC. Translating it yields CASSMLAVAKNIQYF.

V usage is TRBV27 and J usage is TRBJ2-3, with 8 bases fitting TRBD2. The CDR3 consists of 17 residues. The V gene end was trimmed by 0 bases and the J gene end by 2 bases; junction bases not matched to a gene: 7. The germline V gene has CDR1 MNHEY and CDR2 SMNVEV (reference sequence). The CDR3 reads CASSLSSVAGYTDTQYF. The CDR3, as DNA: TGTGCCAGCAGTTTATCTTCGGTAGCGGGGTACACAGATACGCAGTATTTT.

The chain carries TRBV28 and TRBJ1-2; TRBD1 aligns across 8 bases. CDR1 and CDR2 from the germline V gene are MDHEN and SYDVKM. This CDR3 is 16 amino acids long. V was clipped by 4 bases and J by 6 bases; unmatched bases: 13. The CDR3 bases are TGTGCCAGCAGTTACCAGGGGGCCTGGGGTAGTAATGGCTACACCTTC. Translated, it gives CASSYQGAWGSNGYTF.

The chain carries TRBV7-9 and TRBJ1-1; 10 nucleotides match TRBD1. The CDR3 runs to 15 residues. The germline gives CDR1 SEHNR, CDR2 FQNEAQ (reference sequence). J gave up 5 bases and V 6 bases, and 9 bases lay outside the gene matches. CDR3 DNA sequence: TGTGCCAGCAGGCCCTACCGGGACAGGGGTACTGAAGCTTTCTTT. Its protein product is CASRPYRDRGTEAFF.

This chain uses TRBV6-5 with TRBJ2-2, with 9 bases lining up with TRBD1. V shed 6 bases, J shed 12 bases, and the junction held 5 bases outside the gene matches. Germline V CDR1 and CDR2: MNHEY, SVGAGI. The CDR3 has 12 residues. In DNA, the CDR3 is TGTGCCAGCAGCCCCGGGACAGGGAAGCTGTTTTTT. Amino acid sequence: CASSPGTGKLFF.

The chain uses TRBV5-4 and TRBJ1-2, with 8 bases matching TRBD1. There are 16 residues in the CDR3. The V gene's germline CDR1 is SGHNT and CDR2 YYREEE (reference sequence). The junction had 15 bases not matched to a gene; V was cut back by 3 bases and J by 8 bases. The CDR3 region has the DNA TGTGCCAGCAGCTCGGAGGGATTGACAGGGGTAAGCGGCTACACCTTC. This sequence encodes CASSSEGLTGVSGYTF.

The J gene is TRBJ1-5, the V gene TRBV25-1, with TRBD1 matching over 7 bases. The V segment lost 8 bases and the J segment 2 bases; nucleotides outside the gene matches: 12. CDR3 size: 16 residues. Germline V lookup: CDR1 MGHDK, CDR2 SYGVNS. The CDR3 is CASEGLGGAGNQPQHF. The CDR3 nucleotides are TGTGCCAGCGAGGGGTTAGGGGGCGCGGGCAATCAGCCCCAGCATTTT.

The CDR3 loop is CASSPHPPTIAVGYNEQFF. In DNA, the CDR3 is TGCGCCAGCAGTCCCCATCCCCCAACTATAGCGGTGGGGTACAATGAGCAGTTCTTC. V and J are TRBV5-1 and TRBJ2-1, with D possibly matching TRBD2 (6 bases). V shed 5 bases and J shed 4 bases, with 28 bases lying between them. CDR3 size: 19 residues. The germline CDR1 and CDR2 sequences are SGHRS and YFSETQ. The full variable domain, in which reference TRBV5-1 and TRBJ2-1 provide the parts outside the CDR3, is KAGVTQTPRYLIKTRGQQVTLSCSPISGHRSVSWYQQTPGQGLQFLFEYFSETQRNKGNFPGRFSGRQFSNSRSEMNVSTLELGDSALYLCASSPHPPTIAVGYNEQFFGPGTRLTVL.

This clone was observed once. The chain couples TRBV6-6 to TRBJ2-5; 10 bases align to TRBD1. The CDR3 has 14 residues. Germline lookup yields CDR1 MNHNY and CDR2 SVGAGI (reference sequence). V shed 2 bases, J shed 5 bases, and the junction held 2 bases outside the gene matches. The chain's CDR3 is CASSYLDRGETQYF. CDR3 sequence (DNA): TGTGCCAGCAGTTACCTGGACAGGGGGGAGACCCAGTACTTC.

This CDR3 is CASSFQGAYEQYF. The CDR3 coding sequence is TGTGCCAGCAGCTTCCAGGGGGCATACGAGCAGTACTTC. The gene calls are TRBV5-4 and TRBJ2-7, with TRBD1 matching 8 bases. CDR3 length equals 13 residues. V was pared by 2 bases and J by 4 bases, with 2 bases of the junction left unmatched. Germline-derived CDR1 and CDR2 are SGHNT and YYREEE (reference sequence).